A single sample gave rise to the 24 T cell receptor beta chains below, sequenced in a study of T cells in Graves' hyperthyroidism and ophthalmopathy (dated by TCRdb to between 2019 and 2020). The method behind the library was multiplex PCR. The sequencer listed for this sample is Illumina HiSeq 2000. The TCR beta CDR3 regions were amplified from RNA transcripts. The TCR CDR3 was subjected to a first round of RT-PCR using the HTBI primer set and the Qiagen OneStep RT-PCR kit. The raw public data were reprocessed by TCRdb itself: fastp quality trimming at Q25, MiXCR clonotype calling, in-frame beta chains only. Entries that share a CDR3 protein sequence are merged under the most common genes and DNA. Present in this sample are over 400,000 distinct CDR3 sequences, approximately 23% of which were seen just once. Together, the top ten hold about half of the sample. Specimen: blood. The receptors derive from a woman between 65 and 79 years old with Graves' ophthalmopathy.

In nucleotides, the CDR3 is TGTGCCAGCAGCGGTCCTAGTGGGGCGACCATGGATACGCAGTATTTT. Protein: CASSGPSGATMDTQYF. The chain couples TRBV7-8 to TRBJ2-3; tentative D call: TRBD1 (5 bases). The V gene's germline CDR1 is SGHVS and CDR2 FQNEAQ. The V end was cut by 5 bases, the J end by 6 bases, with 21 bases between. The CDR3 runs to 16 residues.

The V gene is TRBV5-1, the J gene TRBJ2-3; TRBD1 is a possible D gene (6 bases). The CDR3 is made up of 15 amino acids. Trimming removed 4 bases from V and 3 bases from J, with 15 bases in between. From germline, CDR1 is SGHRS and CDR2 YFSETQ. The CDR3, as DNA: TGCGCCAGCAGCGTGCAGGGGCTCATGACAGATACGCAGTATTTT. Its translation is CASSVQGLMTDTQYF.

V usage is TRBV10-3 and J usage is TRBJ2-2; D might be TRBD2 (5 bases). Trimming pared 10 bases from V and 7 bases from J, leaving 10 bases between. CDR1 is ENHRY, CDR2 SYGVKD, per germline. CDR3 length: 11 amino acids. The CDR3 sequence: CATRRDGELFF. In DNA form, the CDR3 reads TGTGCCACCCGACGGGACGGGGAGCTGTTTTTT.

This clonotype was picked up a small number of times. The CDR3 sequence is CASSEGALGNTIYF. The CDR3 DNA reads as TGTGCCAGCAGTGAAGGGGCGCTCGGAAACACCATATATTTT. V gene TRBV2 combines with J gene TRBJ1-3; D gene unclear. V gave up 1 base and J gave up 4 bases, with 8 bases separating them. The CDR3 runs to 14 residues. Germline values: CDR1 SNHLY, CDR2 FYNNEI.

This chain joins TRBV7-3 and TRBJ2-1; D is perhaps TRBD2 (6 bases). In germline, CDR1 is SGHTA, CDR2 FQGTGA. V was cut by 5 bases and J by 8 bases, with 22 bases left in between. The CDR3 extends over 16 amino acids. This CDR3 reads CASSPKIAVRKYEQFF. CDR3 sequence (DNA): TGTGCCAGCAGCCCAAAAATAGCGGTCAGGAAGTATGAGCAGTTCTTC.

V gene TRBV20-1 combines with J gene TRBJ2-7; 11 bases agree with TRBD2. CDR3 size: 14 residues. Germline values: CDR1 DFQATT, CDR2 SNEGSKA (reference sequence). The V and J ends lost 5 bases and 6 bases, in that order; junction bases with no gene match: 9. The CDR3 protein is CSAGQTSGTVEQYF. The DNA of the CDR3 is TGCAGTGCTGGGCAGACTAGCGGGACAGTCGAGCAGTACTTC.

This clonotype was recorded a few times. This chain uses TRBV5-5 with TRBJ2-1; 9 bases are shared with TRBD2. The J segment lost 0 bases and the V segment lost 0 bases, leaving 1 base of the junction unmatched. The CDR3 runs 16 residues. CDR1 and CDR2 (germline): SGHKS, YYEKEE (reference sequence). CDR3 protein: CASSLGLAVSYNEQFF. CDR3 coding DNA: TGTGCCAGCAGCTTGGGACTAGCGGTCTCCTACAATGAGCAGTTCTTC.

The table lists this clonotype with many counts. This chain joins TRBV7-2 and TRBJ2-7; D unclear. CDR3 length: 11 amino acids. Between the trimmed V and J ends, which lost 4 bases and 2 bases, there was a span of 3 bases. CDR1 and CDR2 from the germline V gene are SGHTA and FQGNSA. In DNA, the CDR3 is TGTGCCAGCAGCTATACCTACGAGCAGTACTTC. Amino acids: CASSYTYEQYF.

V gene TRBV20-1 combines with J gene TRBJ2-1, with 8 positions matching TRBD1. This CDR3 region has 18 residues. Germline V gives CDR1 DFQATT, CDR2 SNEGSKA (reference sequence). V lost 1 base to trimming and J lost 0 bases; unmatched junction nucleotides: 11. CDR3 sequence reads: CSARAGTGDRSSYNEQFF. CDR3 nucleotides: TGCAGTGCTAGAGCCGGGACAGGAGATCGGAGCTCCTACAATGAGCAGTTCTTC.

This clonotype was seen ten or more times. The J gene is TRBJ1-1, the V gene TRBV28, with D hard to call. Germline loops: CDR1 MDHEN, CDR2 SYDVKM. This CDR3 is 12 amino acids long. V lost 8 bases and J 1 base, leaving 8 bases between the germline ends. The CDR3 loop is CASRPENTEAFF. The DNA of the CDR3 is TGTGCCAGCCGTCCCGAGAACACTGAAGCTTTCTTT.

This chain uses TRBV11-2 with TRBJ1-6; D is unclear. The CDR3 loop spans 15 amino acids. V was shortened by 0 bases and J by 10 bases, with 13 bases between the two germline ends. In germline, CDR1 is SGHAT, CDR2 FQNNGV. The CDR3 coding sequence is TGTGCCAGCAGCTTAGAACGGGCCCTTGGGTCACCCCTCCACTTT. As protein: CASSLERALGSPLHF.

This clonotype occurred a few times. This chain links TRBV10-2 with TRBJ2-7; the match to TRBD2 covers 10 bases. From germline, CDR1 is WSHSY and CDR2 SAAADI. The CDR3 spans 15 residues. With V trimmed by 3 bases and J by 3 bases, 5 bases remained unmatched. The CDR3 reads CASSDGSSGGYEQYF. The CDR3 nucleotides are TGCGCCAGCAGTGATGGGTCTAGCGGGGGCTACGAGCAGTACTTC.

This clonotype turned up a few times. The chain uses TRBV12-3 or TRBV12-4 and TRBJ2-1; TRBD2 aligns across 7 bases. V shed 8 bases and J 7 bases; nucleotides not matched to a gene: 17. The CDR3 is 16 amino acids. CDR3 coding DNA: TGTGCCAGCCAGAAAACAGCGGGATGGAGGAAAAATGAGCAGTTCTTC. It is translated as CASQKTAGWRKNEQFF.

The rearrangement uses TRBV28 and TRBJ1-2; the match to TRBD1 covers 7 bases. CDR1 is MDHEN, CDR2 SYDVKM, per germline. There are 16 residues in the CDR3. V shed 5 bases, J shed 1 base, and the junction held 10 bases outside the gene matches. The CDR3 DNA reads as TGTGCCAGCAGTCAAGCCGGGACAGATAATAACTATGGCTACACCTTC. This gives the protein CASSQAGTDNNYGYTF.

V is TRBV15 and J is TRBJ1-3; D is unclear. CDR1 LNHNV and CDR2 YYDKDF come from the germline V gene (reference sequence). The CDR3 runs 17 residues. The V end lost 0 bases, the J end lost 0 bases, and 12 bases lay between the germline ends. The CDR3, as DNA: TGTGCCACCAGCAGAGATACGACTTCCAGCTCTGGAAACACCATATATTTT. Its protein is CATSRDTTSSSGNTIYF. Drawing the rest from reference TRBV15 and TRBJ1-3, the complete variable domain is DAMVIQNPRYQVTQFGKPVTLSCSQTLNHNVMYWYQQKSSQAPKLLFHYYDKDFNNEADTPDNFQSRRPNTSFCFLDIRSPGLGDTAMYLCATSRDTTSSSGNTIYFGEGSWLTVV.

The chain carries TRBV2 and TRBJ1-6, with D possibly TRBD1 on 5 matching bases. The V end lost 7 bases, the J end lost 0 bases, and 10 bases lay between the germline ends. CDR1 is SNHLY and CDR2 is FYNNEI in the germline V gene. The CDR3 spans 15 residues. The CDR3 region is CASTLGGSYNSPLHF. The CDR3 bases are TGTGCCAGCACTCTGGGGGGCTCCTATAATTCACCCCTCCACTTT.

The chain has TRBV5-5 and TRBJ1-1; D may be TRBD1 (6 bases). The CDR3 contains 15 residues. Germline V CDR1 and CDR2: SGHKS, YYEKEE (reference sequence). Trimming removed 4 bases from V and 0 bases from J, with 13 bases in between. As DNA, the CDR3 is TGTGCCAGCAGCAAATACAGGGTACTGAACACTGAAGCTTTCTTT. Translation: CASSKYRVLNTEAFF.

This clonotype came up many times. V and J are TRBV7-2 and TRBJ2-1, with 10 bases identical to TRBD2. Trimming removed 4 bases from V and 7 bases from J; junction bases left unmatched: 7. The germline V gene has CDR1 SGHTA and CDR2 FQGNSA. CDR3 length: 15 residues. Here the CDR3 reads CASSSLAGVRNEQFF. In DNA, the CDR3 is TGTGCCAGCAGCTCGCTAGCGGGAGTCCGTAATGAGCAGTTCTTC.

Details on this clonotype: A much more abundant neighbour one base away suggests this may be a read error. The gene calls are TRBV6-8 and TRBJ2-2; possibly TRBD2 for D (6 bases). The CDR3 consists of 16 residues. CDR1 and CDR2 (germline): MNHGY, SAAAGT. V was trimmed by 6 bases and J by 1 base, leaving 15 bases between them. CDR3 DNA: TGTGCCAGCAGAGGAATAGCTAGCGAGAACACCGGGGAGCTGTTTTTT. Residues: CASRGIASENTGELFF.

The chain has TRBV29-1 and TRBJ2-1; 10 nucleotides line up with TRBD2. V lost 4 bases, J lost 5 bases, and 11 bases stayed unmatched. The V gene's germline CDR1 is SQVTM and CDR2 ANQGSEA. The CDR3 is 16 amino acids. The CDR3 DNA reads TGCAGCGTTGGAGGGGCAAGGACTAGCGGAGACAATGAGCAGTTCTTC. This sequence encodes CSVGGARTSGDNEQFF.

In its sample, this clonotype was seen many times. The rearrangement uses TRBV5-1 and TRBJ2-1; D possibly corresponds to TRBD2 (5 bases). The V end lost 4 bases, the J end lost 9 bases, and 11 bases lay between the germline ends. The germline gives CDR1 SGHRS, CDR2 YFSETQ. This CDR3 is built from 12 residues. The CDR3 DNA follows: TGCGCCAGCAGCAACGAGGGCAGTGAGCAGTTCTTC. It yields the protein CASSNEGSEQFF.

This clonotype was observed a handful of times. Sequence at one end of the junction differs from germline and may be a read error. The rearrangement links TRBV20-1 to TRBJ2-1, with D unresolved. The CDR3 covers 12 residues. Germline CDR1 and CDR2: DFQATT and SNEGSKA (reference sequence). The CDR3 coding sequence is TGTTCCTGCACGCGGACGGGCAATGAGCAGTTCTTC. Protein: CSCTRTGNEQFF.

There are a few counts of this clonotype. The chain has TRBV5-5 and TRBJ2-7, with D perhaps TRBD2 (6 bases). The ends were cut back, 4 bases at V and 2 bases at J, with 13 bases in the middle. This CDR3 region has 14 residues. The germline V gene encodes CDR1 SGHKS and CDR2 YYEKEE (reference sequence). DNA of the CDR3: TGTGCCAGCAGCCGTAGGAGGGAGGCCTACGAGCAGTACTTC. Translation: CASSRRREAYEQYF.

This clonotype was observed a handful of times. The V and J genes are TRBV20-1 and TRBJ2-5; TRBD2 matches 7 bases. The J segment lost 4 bases and the V segment lost 4 bases, leaving 12 bases of the junction unmatched. Germline loops: CDR1 DFQATT, CDR2 SNEGSKA (reference sequence). The CDR3 is made up of 15 amino acids. The CDR3 DNA reads TGCAGTGCTACCCTTCGCGGGAGTATAAGAGAGACCCAGTACTTC. Protein: CSATLRGSIRETQYF.